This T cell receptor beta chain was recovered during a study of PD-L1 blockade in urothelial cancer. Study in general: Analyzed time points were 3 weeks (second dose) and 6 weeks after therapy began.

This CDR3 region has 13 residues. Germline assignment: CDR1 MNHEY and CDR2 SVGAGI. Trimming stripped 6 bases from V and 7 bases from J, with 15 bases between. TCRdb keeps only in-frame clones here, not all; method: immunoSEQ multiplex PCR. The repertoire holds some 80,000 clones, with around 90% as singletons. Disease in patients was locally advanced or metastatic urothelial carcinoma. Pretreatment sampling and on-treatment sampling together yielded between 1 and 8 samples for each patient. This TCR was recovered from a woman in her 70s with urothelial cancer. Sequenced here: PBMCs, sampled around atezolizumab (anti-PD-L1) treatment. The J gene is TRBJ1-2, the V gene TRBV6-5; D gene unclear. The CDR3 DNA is TGTGCCAGCAGGTCCACGGGGTTTCGTGGCTACACCTTC. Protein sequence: CASRSTGFRGYTF.